The 14 T cell receptor beta chains listed next were all sequenced from one sample in a study of T cells expressing NK-cell markers. Reprocessing the 5' RACE reads, TCRdb reports a single entry for every CDR3 protein and omits DNA. The table counts some 600,000 distinct CDR3 sequences; approximately 3.5% lies in the top ten. Material for sequencing was blood T cells: a sorted CD56 or NKG2C T cell subset, CD4+ or CD8+ T cells, or bulk PBMC T cells (not recorded which). The receptors here all came from a man aged 18 to 35 in good health.

The V gene is TRBV25-1, the J gene TRBJ2-3; TCRdb's D call, TRBD1, is unchecked because there is no DNA. Germline V CDR1 and CDR2: MGHDK, SYGVNS. The CDR3 is 16 residues long. The CDR3: CASSEWGGDITDTQYF.

CDR3 sequence reads: CASSQARQGAREQYF. The genes are TRBV4-3 and TRBJ2-7; TCRdb proposes TRBD1, but this gene call is untestable without DNA. This CDR3 has 15 amino acids. Germline V gives CDR1 LGHNA, CDR2 YSLEER.

This chain links TRBV4-3 with TRBJ2-1; the TCRdb D gene call, TRBD2, has no DNA to confirm it. This CDR3 has 15 residues. Germline CDR1 and CDR2: LGHNA and YSLEER. Here the CDR3 reads CASSHLASSGNEQFF.

The chain employs TRBV28 and TRBJ2-4; the TCRdb D gene call, TRBD1, has no DNA to confirm it. This CDR3 has 14 amino acids. Germline V gene sequence: CDR1 MDHEN, CDR2 SYDVKM. The chain's CDR3 is CASTRTGWGDIQYF. The full variable domain, in which reference TRBV28 and TRBJ2-4 provide the parts outside the CDR3, is DVKVTQSSRYLVKRTGEKVFLECVQDMDHENMFWYRQDPGLGLRLIYFSYDVKMKEKGDIPEGYSVSREKKERFSLILESASTNQTSMYLCASTRTGWGDIQYFGAGTRLSVL.

The V gene is TRBV4-2, the J gene TRBJ1-1. Germline lookup yields CDR1 LGHNA and CDR2 YNFKEQ. The CDR3 has 14 amino acids. CDR3 in amino acids: CASSQLDPEQGAFF.

V gene TRBV7-9 combines with J gene TRBJ2-4; TCRdb names TRBD1, which stays unverified in the absence of DNA. This CDR3 has 16 residues. Germline loops: CDR1 SEHNR, CDR2 FQNEAQ (reference sequence). The CDR3 loop is CASSSDPGSLGNIQYF.

The chain recombines TRBV29-1 with TRBJ1-3; TCRdb indicates TRBD1, and absent DNA this call remains unverified. Germline V lookup: CDR1 SQVTM, CDR2 ANQGSEA. This CDR3 is built from 14 residues. This chain's CDR3 is CSVLSLASGNTIYF.

The chain links TRBV20-1 to TRBJ2-1. There are 13 residues in the CDR3. Germline V gene lookup returns CDR1 DFQATT and CDR2 SNEGSKA (reference sequence). The CDR3 sequence is CSAKDINYNEQFF.

This chain uses TRBV29-1 with TRBJ2-2; TCRdb reports TRBD2, a call that lacks DNA to check it against. Germline lookup yields CDR1 SQVTM and CDR2 ANQGSEA. The CDR3 extends over 18 amino acids. This CDR3 reads CSVGHGRTGPRAPGELFF.

This chain uses TRBV7-9 with TRBJ2-7; the D call of TRBD1 rests on TCRdb alone, since no DNA is present to check it. The germline V gene has CDR1 SEHNR and CDR2 FQNEAQ (reference sequence). CDR3 length equals 17 residues. CDR3 sequence: CASSFWGTGVPGYEQYF.

The chain is built from TRBV27 and TRBJ2-1; the D call of TRBD2 rests on TCRdb alone, since no DNA is present to check it. The V gene's germline CDR1 is MNHEY and CDR2 SMNVEV (reference sequence). The CDR3 is 17 residues long. The CDR3 region is CASSLSGSGISYNEQFF.

The gene calls are TRBV5-1 and TRBJ2-3. Germline values: CDR1 SGHRS, CDR2 YFSETQ. The CDR3 consists of 16 residues. CDR3 region: CASSLARFGGTDTQYF. Combining the CDR3 with reference TRBV5-1 and TRBJ2-3 gives the whole variable domain KAGVTQTPRYLIKTRGQQVTLSCSPISGHRSVSWYQQTPGQGLQFLFEYFSETQRNKGNFPGRFSGRQFSNSRSEMNVSTLELGDSALYLCASSLARFGGTDTQYFGPGTRLTVL.

V is TRBV12-3 or TRBV12-4 and J is TRBJ1-2; TCRdb's D call, TRBD1, is unchecked because there is no DNA. The CDR3 is made up of 13 amino acids. The CDR3 is CASMLTGVNGYTF.

The genes are TRBV12-3 or TRBV12-4 and TRBJ2-3; TCRdb picks TRBD2, but there is no DNA to check that call. This CDR3 is 16 amino acids long. CDR3 in amino acids: CASSLPSGSSTDTQYF.